This record looks at one TCR beta chain sequence and its context. This record comes from a study of blood T cell repertoires in COVID-19. J lost 3 bases, V lost 0 bases, and 12 bases had no gene match. The CDR3 is 18 amino acids. CDR1 is SEHNR, CDR2 FQNEAQ, per germline (reference sequence). Sequencing was performed with immunoSEQ multiplex PCR; in TCRdb, only in-frame clones are kept and a portion is missing. Of about 480,000 clones listed, roughly 90% were seen once; the top ten hold about 2%. This receptor was identified in a woman between 40 and 55 years old who had recovered from COVID-19. This chain links TRBV7-9 with TRBJ1-2; 8 bases align to TRBD1. What was sequenced was PBMCs or T cells enriched from blood (not recorded which). This CDR3 is CASSLAGQGARGDYGYTF. CDR3 DNA: TGTGCCAGCAGCTTAGCTGGGCAGGGGGCAAGGGGTGACTATGGCTACACCTTC.